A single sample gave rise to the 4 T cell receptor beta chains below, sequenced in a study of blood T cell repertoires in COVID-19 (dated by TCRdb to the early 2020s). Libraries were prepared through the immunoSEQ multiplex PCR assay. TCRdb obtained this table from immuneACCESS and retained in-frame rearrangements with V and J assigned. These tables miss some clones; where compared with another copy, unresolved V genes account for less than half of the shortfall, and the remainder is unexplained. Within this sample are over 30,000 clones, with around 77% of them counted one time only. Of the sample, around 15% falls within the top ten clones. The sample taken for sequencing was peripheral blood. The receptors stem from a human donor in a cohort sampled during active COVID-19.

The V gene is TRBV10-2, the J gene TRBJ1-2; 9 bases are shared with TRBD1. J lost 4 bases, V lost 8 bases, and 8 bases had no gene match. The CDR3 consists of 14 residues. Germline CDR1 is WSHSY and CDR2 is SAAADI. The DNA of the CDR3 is TGCGCCAGCGGACGGGACAGGGCGGCCTATGGCTACACCTTC. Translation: CASGRDRAAYGYTF.

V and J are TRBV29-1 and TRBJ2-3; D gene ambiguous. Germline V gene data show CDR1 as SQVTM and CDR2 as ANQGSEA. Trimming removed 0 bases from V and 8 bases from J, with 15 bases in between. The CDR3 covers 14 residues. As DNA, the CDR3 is TGCAGCGTTGAAGATCTGGTGCCCGCAGGTACGCAGTATTTT. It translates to CSVEDLVPAGTQYF.

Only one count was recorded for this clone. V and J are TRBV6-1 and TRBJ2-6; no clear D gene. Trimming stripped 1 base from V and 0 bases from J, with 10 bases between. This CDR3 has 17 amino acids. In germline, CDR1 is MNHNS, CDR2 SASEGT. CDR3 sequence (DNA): TGTGCCAGCAGTGAAGTTCCCCCGAGCTCTGGGGCCAACGTCCTGACTTTC. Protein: CASSEVPPSSGANVLTF.

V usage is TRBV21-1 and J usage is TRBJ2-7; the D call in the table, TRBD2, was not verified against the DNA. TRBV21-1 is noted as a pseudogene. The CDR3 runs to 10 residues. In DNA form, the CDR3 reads TGTGCCAGCACCCTTTACGAGCAGTACTTC. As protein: CASTLYEQYF.